These T cell receptor beta chains were read from a single sample in a study of T-cell reconstitution after alpha-beta-depleted transplantation in children. TCRdb used MiXCR to reprocess the PCR reads, holding one entry per CDR3 protein. The data hold about 580,000 distinct CDR3 sequences, with 23% observed a single time. Specimen: PBMCs, mostly from graft donor cells, collected 360 days after TCRalphabeta/CD19-depleted stem cell transplant. The origin of the receptors is a boy under two years old who had a stem cell transplant for acute myeloid leukemia, so the T cells may come from the graft donor. Both conserved end residues are part of each CDR3. Fields, in order: V gene, clone size, J gene, D gene, CDR3 protein, CDR3 DNA. D genes are given only for firm matches. Clone size is stated in some rows and not others, as once, few, many or a class when expanded.

TRBV6-5	NA	TRBJ1-1	NA	CASSYETARGDTEAFF	TGTGCCAGCAGTTACGAAACAGCTCGAGGGGACACTGAAGCTTTCTTT
TRBV4-3	NA	TRBJ2-1	TRBD2	CASSLTSNNEQFF	TGCGCCAGCAGCCTGACTAGCAACAATGAGCAGTTCTTC
TRBV14	NA	TRBJ2-1	NA	CASSQGGGIYFYNEQFF	TGTGCCAGCAGCCAAGGCGGAGGGATATATTTCTACAATGAGCAGTTCTTC
TRBV13	NA	TRBJ2-7	NA	CASSFGFTSYEQYF	TGTGCCAGCAGCTTCGGGTTTACGTCCTACGAGCAGTACTTC
TRBV7-9	many	TRBJ2-1	TRBD2	CASSSSSGGPYNEQFF	TGTGCCAGCAGCTCCTCTAGCGGGGGACCTTACAATGAGCAGTTCTTC
TRBV5-4	few	TRBJ1-1	NA	CASSFGGTGREAFF	TGTGCCAGCAGCTTCGGGGGTACGGGCAGGGAAGCTTTCTTT
TRBV9	NA	TRBJ2-7	NA	CASKSSGQQTYEQYF	TGTGCCAGCAAGTCTTCCGGACAGCAAACCTACGAGCAGTACTTC
TRBV27	few	TRBJ2-1	TRBD2	CASGRLAGMNYNEQFF	TGTGCCAGCGGCAGACTAGCGGGGATGAACTACAATGAGCAGTTCTTC
TRBV5-5	few	TRBJ2-7	TRBD1	CASSRTGAYEQYF	TGTGCCAGCAGTCGGACAGGGGCCTACGAGCAGTACTTC
TRBV20-1	NA	TRBJ2-2	TRBD2	CSADLRGVRTGELFF	TGCAGTGCCGACCTTCGGGGGGTCCGCACCGGGGAGCTGTTTTTT
TRBV12-3/TRBV12-4	NA	TRBJ2-3	NA	CASSLDRGYTQYF	TGTGCCAGCAGCCTGGACCGGGGTTATACGCAGTATTTT
TRBV28	NA	TRBJ1-1	NA	CASIPLGFTEAFF	TGTGCCAGCATCCCCCTGGGGTTCACTGAAGCTTTCTTT
TRBV4-3	NA	TRBJ2-1	TRBD2	CASSRARRGNEQFF	TGCGCCAGCAGCCGCGCGAGGCGGGGGAATGAGCAGTTCTTC
TRBV12-3/TRBV12-4	NA	TRBJ2-4	TRBD1	CAGMLGGAKNIQYF	TGTGCCGGCATGTTAGGGGGCGCCAAAAACATTCAGTACTTC
TRBV11-3	few	TRBJ2-6	NA	CASSLTVAGANVLTF	TGTGCCAGCAGCTTGACAGTCGCTGGGGCCAACGTCCTGACCTTC
TRBV12-3/TRBV12-4	many	TRBJ2-3	NA	CASSSRQGLTDTQYF	TGTGCCAGCAGTTCCCGACAGGGACTCACAGATACGCAGTATTTT
TRBV29-1	few	TRBJ1-2	NA	CSVEDRGRYGYTF	TGCAGCGTTGAAGATCGGGGCCGCTATGGCTACACCTTC
TRBV20-1	NA	TRBJ2-7	TRBD1	CSARDRDRLRKRSTYEQYF	TGCAGTGCTAGAGACCGGGACAGACTTCGGAAACGCTCCACCTACGAGCAGTACTTC
TRBV9	few	TRBJ2-2	NA	CASSVESQNRELFF	TGTGCCAGCAGCGTAGAGTCCCAAAACAGGGAGCTGTTTTTT
TRBV5-1	NA	TRBJ2-3	TRBD1	CASSLTGTGTDTQYF	TGCGCCAGCAGCTTGACAGGGACAGGCACAGATACGCAGTATTTT
TRBV5-1	NA	TRBJ1-3	TRBD1	CASSWTGEGNTIYF	TGCGCCAGCAGCTGGACAGGGGAAGGAAACACCATATATTTT
TRBV20-1	many	TRBJ2-3	NA	CSASPSWGTSTDTQYF	TGCAGTGCATCCCCCTCTTGGGGAACTAGCACAGATACGCAGTATTTT
TRBV20-1	NA	TRBJ2-1	TRBD2	CSASAPRASGGLKGEQFF	TGCAGTGCTAGTGCCCCTAGGGCTAGCGGGGGGCTCAAAGGTGAGCAGTTCTTC
TRBV20-1	NA	TRBJ1-2	NA	CSGWWLSNYGYTF	TGCAGTGGGTGGTGGCTTTCTAACTATGGCTACACCTTC
TRBV7-6	NA	TRBJ1-5	NA	CASSLEGAPGASNQPQHF	TGTGCCAGCAGCTTAGAGGGTGCGCCAGGGGCTAGCAATCAGCCCCAGCATTTT
TRBV25-1	many	TRBJ2-5	TRBD1	CASSDRQGEETQYF	TGTGCCAGCAGTGACCGACAGGGCGAAGAGACCCAGTACTTC
TRBV3-1	once	TRBJ2-7	NA	CASTTLGPGTDSYEQYF	TGTGCCAGCACCACCCTCGGGCCCGGGACTGACTCCTACGAGCAGTACTTC
TRBV20-1	NA	TRBJ1-1	TRBD1	CSARWGQLRDQF	TGCAGTGCTAGGTGGGGACAGTTAAGGGACCAGTTT